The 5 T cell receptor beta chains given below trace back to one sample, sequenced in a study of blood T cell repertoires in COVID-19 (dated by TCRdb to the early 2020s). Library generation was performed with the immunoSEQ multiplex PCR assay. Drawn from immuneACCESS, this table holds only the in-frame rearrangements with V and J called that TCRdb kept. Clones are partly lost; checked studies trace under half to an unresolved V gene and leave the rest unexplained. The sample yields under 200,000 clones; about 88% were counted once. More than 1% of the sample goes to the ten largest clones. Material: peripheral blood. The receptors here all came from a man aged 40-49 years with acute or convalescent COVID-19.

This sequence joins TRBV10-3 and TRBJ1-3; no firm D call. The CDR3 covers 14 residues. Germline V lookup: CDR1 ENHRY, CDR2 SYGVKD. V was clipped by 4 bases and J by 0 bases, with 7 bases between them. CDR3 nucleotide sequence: TGTGCCATCAGTGCAATGAGCTCTGGAAACACCATATATTTT. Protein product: CAISAMSSGNTIYF.

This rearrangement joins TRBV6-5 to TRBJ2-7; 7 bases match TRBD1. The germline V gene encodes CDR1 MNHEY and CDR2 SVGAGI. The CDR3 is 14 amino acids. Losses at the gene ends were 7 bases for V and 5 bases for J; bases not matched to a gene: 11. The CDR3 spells CASTRTGTANEQYF. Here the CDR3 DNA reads TGTGCCAGCACCCGGACCGGGACAGCTAACGAGCAGTACTTC.

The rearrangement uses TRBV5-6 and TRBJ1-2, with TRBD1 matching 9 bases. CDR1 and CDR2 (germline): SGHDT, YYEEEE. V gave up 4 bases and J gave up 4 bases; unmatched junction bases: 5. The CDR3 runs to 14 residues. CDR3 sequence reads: CASSPTGGSYGYTF. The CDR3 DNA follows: TGTGCCAGCAGCCCGACAGGGGGATCCTATGGCTACACCTTC.

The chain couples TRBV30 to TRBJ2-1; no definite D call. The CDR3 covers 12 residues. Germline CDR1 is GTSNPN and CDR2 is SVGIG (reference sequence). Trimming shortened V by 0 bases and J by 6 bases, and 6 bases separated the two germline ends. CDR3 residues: CAWSVRGNEQFF. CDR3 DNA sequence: TGTGCCTGGAGTGTGAGAGGCAATGAGCAGTTCTTC.

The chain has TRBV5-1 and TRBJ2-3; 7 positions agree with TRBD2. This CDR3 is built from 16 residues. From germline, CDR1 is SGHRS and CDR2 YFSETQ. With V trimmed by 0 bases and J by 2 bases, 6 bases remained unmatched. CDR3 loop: CASSLAASGITDTQYF. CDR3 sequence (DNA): TGCGCCAGCAGCTTGGCTGCTAGCGGAATCACAGATACGCAGTATTTT.